Listed below are T cell receptor beta chains from one sample, sequenced in a study of cytomegalovirus exposure and HLA in healthy donors. The table came from immunoSEQ multiplex PCR; TCRdb's copy has only in-frame clones and leaves some out. This sample's table has 65,000 to 85,000 clones. The sample consisted of PBMCs. These receptors originate from a female donor in good health and CMV-seropositive. The CDR3 runs from the conserved cysteine through the conserved F or W. The order of the fields is J gene, V gene, CDR3 protein.

J gene: TRBJ1-1
V gene: TRBV6-5
CDR3 protein: CASSEHRNTEAFF

J gene: TRBJ1-2
V gene: TRBV7-9
CDR3 protein: CASSYGQALNYGYTF

J gene: TRBJ2-7
V gene: TRBV19
CDR3 protein: CASSMTGGPQYEQYF

J gene: TRBJ1-2
V gene: TRBV5-1
CDR3 protein: CASSLGSGFSYGYTF

J gene: TRBJ1-2
V gene: TRBV19
CDR3 protein: CASSHPAGGASSSYGYTF

J gene: TRBJ1-5
V gene: TRBV6-5
CDR3 protein: CASRLGGQGQPQHF

J gene: TRBJ2-2
V gene: TRBV7-9
CDR3 protein: CASSLRTGFGTGELFF

J gene: TRBJ1-6
V gene: TRBV6-1
CDR3 protein: CASTDRVDSPLHF

J gene: TRBJ2-2
V gene: TRBV5-6
CDR3 protein: CASSLGLAGGAGELFF

J gene: TRBJ2-1
V gene: TRBV6-1
CDR3 protein: CASDLAGVYNEQFF

J gene: TRBJ1-6
V gene: TRBV27
CDR3 protein: CASSLFNGNSPLHF

J gene: TRBJ2-7
V gene: TRBV6-5
CDR3 protein: CASSYSPGQGYEQYF

J gene: TRBJ2-1
V gene: TRBV6-4
CDR3 protein: CASSDPGLHNEQFF

J gene: TRBJ2-5
V gene: TRBV29-1
CDR3 protein: CSVLQQGKTQYF

J gene: TRBJ2-1
V gene: TRBV7-7
CDR3 protein: CASSFRSADEQFF

J gene: TRBJ1-4
V gene: TRBV5-4
CDR3 protein: CASSRDSPATNEKLFF

J gene: TRBJ2-7
V gene: TRBV6-1
CDR3 protein: CASSETGSYEQYF

J gene: TRBJ1-2
V gene: TRBV27
CDR3 protein: CASSLTTGQGSLYGYTF

J gene: TRBJ2-7
V gene: TRBV4-1
CDR3 protein: CASSLTRGTLGEQYF

J gene: TRBJ1-2
V gene: TRBV30
CDR3 protein: CAWSVHGNYGYTF

J gene: TRBJ1-1
V gene: TRBV7-3
CDR3 protein: CASSPRGRLDTEAFF

J gene: TRBJ2-2
V gene: TRBV5-1
CDR3 protein: CATGGQDTGELFF

J gene: TRBJ2-7
V gene: TRBV5-6
CDR3 protein: CASSQGTNYEQYF

J gene: TRBJ2-1
V gene: TRBV4-2
CDR3 protein: CASSQDLESSSYNEQFF

J gene: TRBJ2-3
V gene: TRBV14
CDR3 protein: CASSRGGPPDTQYF

J gene: TRBJ2-5
V gene: TRBV28
CDR3 protein: CASSLLAGVSKTQYF

J gene: TRBJ1-3
V gene: TRBV7-9
CDR3 protein: CASSLDTGTGGVGNTIYF

J gene: TRBJ1-1
V gene: TRBV5-5
CDR3 protein: CASSLSTVLMNTEAFF

J gene: TRBJ2-7
V gene: TRBV7-2
CDR3 protein: CASSFNYEQYF

J gene: TRBJ2-1
V gene: TRBV7-9
CDR3 protein: CASSPKEPGQGFLNEQFF

J gene: TRBJ1-2
V gene: TRBV14
CDR3 protein: CASSQGTAIYGYTF

J gene: TRBJ2-3
V gene: TRBV28
CDR3 protein: CASSLGTAGTDTQYF

J gene: TRBJ2-7
V gene: TRBV4-2
CDR3 protein: CASSQFREGLYEQYF

J gene: TRBJ2-3
V gene: TRBV7-3
CDR3 protein: CASSFPRDTDTQYF

J gene: TRBJ1-2
V gene: TRBV25-1
CDR3 protein: CASSFLKSGGADGYTF

J gene: TRBJ2-7
V gene: TRBV5-6
CDR3 protein: CASSLGQPGNEQYF

J gene: TRBJ2-5
V gene: TRBV5-6
CDR3 protein: CASSYRSPQETQYF

J gene: TRBJ1-6
V gene: TRBV5-4
CDR3 protein: CATVDRGRDLGSALHF

J gene: TRBJ1-1
V gene: TRBV18
CDR3 protein: CASSPMNTETMNTEAFF

J gene: TRBJ1-3
V gene: TRBV6-5
CDR3 protein: CASSSRDRGLGNTIYF

J gene: TRBJ1-1
V gene: TRBV28
CDR3 protein: CASGGQALNTEAFF

J gene: TRBJ2-7
V gene: TRBV5-1
CDR3 protein: CASSSGHNPYEQYF

J gene: TRBJ2-7
V gene: TRBV2
CDR3 protein: CASSGTSGDTYEQYF

J gene: TRBJ2-5
V gene: TRBV6-7
CDR3 protein: CASSYRPQLAGEGETQYF

J gene: TRBJ2-3
V gene: TRBV5-1
CDR3 protein: CASSLTYGTGVTDTQYF

J gene: TRBJ2-7
V gene: TRBV6-5
CDR3 protein: CASSNLERSSYEQYF

J gene: TRBJ2-7
V gene: TRBV18
CDR3 protein: CASSTGTGVYEQYF

J gene: TRBJ1-2
V gene: TRBV7-2
CDR3 protein: CASTTGISDYGYTF

J gene: TRBJ1-1
V gene: TRBV4-1
CDR3 protein: CASSQGVAFTMNTEAFF

J gene: TRBJ1-5
V gene: TRBV18
CDR3 protein: CASSRQEQGAQHF

J gene: TRBJ1-2
V gene: TRBV28
CDR3 protein: CASSLVYDGYTF

J gene: TRBJ2-3
V gene: TRBV19
CDR3 protein: CASRNAQGDTQYF

J gene: TRBJ2-3
V gene: TRBV2
CDR3 protein: CASRGTSGSTDTQYF

J gene: TRBJ1-2
V gene: TRBV4-3
CDR3 protein: CASSQDGVFGYTF

J gene: TRBJ2-1
V gene: TRBV14
CDR3 protein: CASSQVGQLSYNEQFF